What follows are 8 T cell receptor beta chains derived from one specimen sequenced in a study of human T cells and chemical hapten exposure. TCRdb re-derived calls from the RACE reads in MiXCR, one entry per CDR3 protein. Here the sample spans 180,000 or so distinct CDR3 sequences, roughly 15% being singletons. Time point reported: patch test 1, 2 weeks after DPC sensitization. Specified treatment: therapeutic diphenylcyclopropenone sensitization with weekly scalp DPC. Sequences were derived from whole blood, sampled in connection with sensitization to the hapten diphenylcyclopropenone (DPC). All receptors derive from a woman aged 30 to 39 with alopecia areata. Some clones in this sample may be carry-over from other donors' samples.

The chain joins TRBV28 to TRBJ1-3; TRBD1 aligns across 7 bases. CDR3 length equals 14 residues. CDR1 is MDHEN, CDR2 SYDVKM, per germline. With 6 bases clipped from V and 9 bases from J, the junction kept 11 bases outside the gene matches. The CDR3, as DNA: TGTGCCAGCAGATCCCCAGGGGGAGAGTTCACCATATATTTT. Amino acid sequence: CASRSPGGEFTIYF.

V usage is TRBV14 and J usage is TRBJ1-6, with a possible D match to TRBD1 (5 bases). The CDR3 is made up of 15 amino acids. With 0 bases removed from V and 8 bases from J, the gap between germline ends came to 11 bases. CDR1 is SGHDN, CDR2 FVKESK, per germline. The CDR3 sequence: CASSQDGNRYSPLHF. In nucleotides, the CDR3 is TGTGCCAGCAGCCAAGATGGGAACAGGTATTCACCCCTCCACTTT.

This clonotype was found many times. The gene calls are TRBV7-3 and TRBJ2-6; D is unclear. The CDR3 sequence is 16 residues long. Trimming stripped 1 base from V and 0 bases from J, with 7 bases between. The germline V gene encodes CDR1 SGHTA and CDR2 FQGTGA. CDR3 DNA sequence: TGTGCCAGCAGCTTAAATGCTCTCTCTGGGGCCAACGTCCTGACTTTC. Translating it yields CASSLNALSGANVLTF.

A word on this clonotype: At one of its ends the junction is not consistent with the germline gene, which may arise from a read error. The CDR3, as DNA: TGTGTCTGGAGTGCGCTATTCCGGGACAGGGATGGCTACACCTTC. Translating it yields CVWSALFRDRDGYTF. The chain links TRBV30 to TRBJ1-2; 9 nucleotides align to TRBD1. The V gene's germline CDR1 is GTSNPN and CDR2 SVGIG (reference sequence). The CDR3 consists of 15 residues.

This clonotype was counted ten times or more. The CDR3 region is CSVHPQGNTEAFF. The CDR3 region has the DNA TGCAGCGTCCATCCTCAAGGAAACACTGAAGCTTTCTTT. The rearrangement joins TRBV29-1 to TRBJ1-1; no firm D call. V shed 6 bases and J shed 2 bases, with 13 bases lying between them. Germline values: CDR1 SQVTM, CDR2 ANQGSEA. The CDR3 has 13 residues.

The CDR3 here is CSVARGSMENEKLFF. CDR3 DNA: TGCAGCGTTGCCCGGGGGTCCATGGAGAATGAAAAACTGTTTTTT. V and J are TRBV29-1 and TRBJ1-4; D possibly corresponds to TRBD1 (5 bases). Looked up from germline, CDR1 is SQVTM and CDR2 is ANQGSEA. V gave up 4 bases and J gave up 5 bases, with 17 bases separating them. The CDR3 sequence is 15 residues long.

The V gene is TRBV20-1, the J gene TRBJ1-3; 7 bases fit TRBD1. From germline, CDR1 is DFQATT and CDR2 SNEGSKA (reference sequence). Unmatched junction bases numbered 25, after V lost 5 bases and J lost 9 bases. The CDR3 runs 18 residues. CDR3 coding DNA: TGCAGTGCTTTCCCTATCCCCGGGACAGAGACCCTTCCCGGCACCATATATTTT. Protein sequence: CSAFPIPGTETLPGTIYF.

The rearrangement uses TRBV20-1 and TRBJ2-1; TRBD1 matches at 10 bases. The CDR3 length is 13 residues. CDR1 is DFQATT, CDR2 SNEGSKA, per germline (reference sequence). With 5 bases clipped from V and 7 bases from J, the junction kept 5 bases outside the gene matches. This CDR3 is CSASRDRGNEQFF. The CDR3 DNA follows: TGCAGTGCTTCCCGGGACAGGGGTAATGAGCAGTTCTTC.